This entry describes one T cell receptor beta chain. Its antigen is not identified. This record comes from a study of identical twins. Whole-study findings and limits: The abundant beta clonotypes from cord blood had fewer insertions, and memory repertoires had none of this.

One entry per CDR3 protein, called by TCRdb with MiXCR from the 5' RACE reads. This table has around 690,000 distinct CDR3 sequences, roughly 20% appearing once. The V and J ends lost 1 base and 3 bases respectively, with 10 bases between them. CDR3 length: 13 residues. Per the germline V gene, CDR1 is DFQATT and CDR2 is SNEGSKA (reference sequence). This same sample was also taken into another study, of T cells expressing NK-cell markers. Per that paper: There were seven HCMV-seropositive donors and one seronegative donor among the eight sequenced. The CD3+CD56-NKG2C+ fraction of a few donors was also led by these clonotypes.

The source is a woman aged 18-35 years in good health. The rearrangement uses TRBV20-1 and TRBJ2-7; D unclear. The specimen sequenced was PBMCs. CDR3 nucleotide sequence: TGCAGTGCTAGAGGTCAGACAAACTACGAGCAGTACTTC. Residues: CSARGQTNYEQYF.